The 8 T cell receptor beta chains given below trace back to one sample, sequenced in a study of identical twins. Each CDR3 protein is one row after TCRdb ran MiXCR on the 5' RACE reads. Of hundreds of thousands of distinct CDR3 sequences in the sample, 6% to 6.5% were seen once. Sequenced input: naive T cells sorted from blood. The receptors were gathered from a man aged 18 to 35 in good health.

This clonotype was recorded many times. V and J are TRBV15 and TRBJ2-3; a weak D match, TRBD2 (5 bases). This CDR3 spans 13 amino acids. V dropped 6 bases and J dropped 0 bases, with 7 bases sitting between them. Germline V gene sequence: CDR1 LNHNV, CDR2 YYDKDF (reference sequence). The CDR3 loop is CATRRTSTDTQYF. CDR3 in DNA: TGTGCCACCAGACGGACTAGCACAGATACGCAGTATTTT. The full variable domain, its missing parts supplied by reference TRBV15 and TRBJ2-3, is DAMVIQNPRYQVTQFGKPVTLSCSQTLNHNVMYWYQQKSSQAPKLLFHYYDKDFNNEADTPDNFQSRRPNTSFCFLDIRSPGLGDTAMYLCATRRTSTDTQYFGPGTRLTVL.

The table lists this clonotype with many counts. The genes are TRBV20-1 and TRBJ2-1, with D possibly matching TRBD2 (6 bases). The V end was cut by 6 bases, the J end by 3 bases, with 9 bases between. The CDR3 has 12 residues. CDR1 is DFQATT and CDR2 is SNEGSKA in the germline V gene (reference sequence). CDR3 in DNA: TGCAGTGCGCGACTAGACTACAATGAGCAGTTCTTC. It translates to CSARLDYNEQFF.

The rearrangement joins TRBV28 to TRBJ1-1; possibly TRBD1 for D (5 bases). CDR1 is MDHEN and CDR2 is SYDVKM in the germline V gene. V shed 3 bases and J shed 2 bases, with 13 bases lying between them. The CDR3 loop spans 15 amino acids. The CDR3 spells CASSFGRDVNTEAFF. Here the CDR3 DNA reads TGTGCCAGCAGTTTCGGCAGGGATGTTAACACTGAAGCTTTCTTT.

This clonotype turned up a few times. The J gene is TRBJ2-1, the V gene TRBV4-1; 8 bases line up with TRBD1. Unmatched junction bases numbered 4, after V lost 4 bases and J lost 8 bases. The germline V gene encodes CDR1 MGHRA and CDR2 YSYEKL. This CDR3 contains 13 residues. CDR3 DNA sequence: TGCGCCAGCAGCCGGGACAGGTTCGATGAGCAGTTCTTC. Its translation is CASSRDRFDEQFF.

This sequence joins TRBV3-1 and TRBJ2-7; a weak D match, TRBD2 (5 bases). Germline values: CDR1 LGHDT, CDR2 YNNKEL (reference sequence). This CDR3 is 15 amino acids long. V dropped 5 bases and J dropped 0 bases, with 14 bases sitting between them. The CDR3 sequence: CASSWGTRNSYEQYV. In nucleotides, the CDR3 is TGTGCCAGCAGCTGGGGTACTAGAAACTCCTACGAGCAGTACGTC.

This clonotype was detected many times. The chain carries TRBV12-3 or TRBV12-4 and TRBJ2-3; D is perhaps TRBD1 (6 bases). This CDR3 is built from 13 residues. Trimming pared 4 bases from V and 6 bases from J, leaving 11 bases between. CDR3 sequence reads: CASSYRVPDTQYF. The CDR3 nucleotides read TGTGCCAGCAGTTACAGGGTACCCGATACGCAGTATTTT.

The chain employs TRBV6-2 or TRBV6-3 and TRBJ1-3; maybe TRBD1 (6 bases). Deletions cut 5 bases from V and 0 bases from J, with 17 bases between. The CDR3 is made up of 17 amino acids. The V gene's germline CDR1 is MNHEY and CDR2 SVGEGT. The CDR3 loop is CASSDFGQLLSGNTIYF. In DNA form, the CDR3 reads TGTGCCAGCAGTGACTTCGGACAGCTACTCTCTGGAAACACCATATATTTT.

This clonotype was seen more than once but under ten times. V usage is TRBV5-6 and J usage is TRBJ2-3, with D unclear. This CDR3 region has 15 residues. Germline V gives CDR1 SGHDT, CDR2 YYEEEE. V lost 4 bases to trimming and J lost 6 bases, with 18 bases between them. DNA for the CDR3: TGTGCCAGCAGCCTGGCTAGAGGTTTGTCGGATACGCAGTATTTT. Protein: CASSLARGLSDTQYF.